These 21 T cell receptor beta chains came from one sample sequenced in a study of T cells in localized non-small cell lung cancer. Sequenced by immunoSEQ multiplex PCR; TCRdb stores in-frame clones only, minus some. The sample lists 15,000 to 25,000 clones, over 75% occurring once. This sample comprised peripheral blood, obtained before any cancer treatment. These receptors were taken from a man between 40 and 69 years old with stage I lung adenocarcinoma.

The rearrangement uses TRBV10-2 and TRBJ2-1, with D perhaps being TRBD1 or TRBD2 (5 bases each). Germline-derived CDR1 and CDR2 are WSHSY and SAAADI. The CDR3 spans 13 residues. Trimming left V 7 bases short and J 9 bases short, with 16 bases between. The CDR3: CASTGHPGSEQFF. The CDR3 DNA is TGCGCCAGCACCGGACATCCTGGGAGTGAGCAGTTCTTC.

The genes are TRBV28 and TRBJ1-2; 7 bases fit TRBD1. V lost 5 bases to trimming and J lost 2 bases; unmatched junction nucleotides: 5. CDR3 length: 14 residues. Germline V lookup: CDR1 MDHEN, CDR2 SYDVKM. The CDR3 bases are TGTGCCAGCAGTCGGACGGGACAGAACTATGGCTACACCTTC. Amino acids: CASSRTGQNYGYTF.

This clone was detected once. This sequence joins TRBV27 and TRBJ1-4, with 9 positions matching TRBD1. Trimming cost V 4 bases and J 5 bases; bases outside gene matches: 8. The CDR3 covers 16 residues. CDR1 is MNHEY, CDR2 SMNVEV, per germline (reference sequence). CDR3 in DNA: TGTGCCAGCAGTTCCTCTCTACAGGGGGCGAATGAAAAACTGTTTTTT. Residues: CASSSSLQGANEKLFF.

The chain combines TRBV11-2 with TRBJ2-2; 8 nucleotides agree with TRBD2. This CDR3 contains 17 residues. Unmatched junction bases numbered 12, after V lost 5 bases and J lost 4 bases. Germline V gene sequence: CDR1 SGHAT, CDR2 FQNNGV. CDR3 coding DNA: TGTGCCAGCAGCCCAGGCCCCTTACTAGCGGTCACCGGGGAGCTGTTTTTT. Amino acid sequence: CASSPGPLLAVTGELFF.

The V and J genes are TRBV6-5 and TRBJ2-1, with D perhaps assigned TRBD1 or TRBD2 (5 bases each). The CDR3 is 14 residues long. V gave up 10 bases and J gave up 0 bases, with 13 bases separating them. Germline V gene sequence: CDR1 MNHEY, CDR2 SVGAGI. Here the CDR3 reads CATRDPYSYNEQFF. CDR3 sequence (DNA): TGTGCCACCCGGGACCCCTACTCCTACAATGAGCAGTTCTTC.

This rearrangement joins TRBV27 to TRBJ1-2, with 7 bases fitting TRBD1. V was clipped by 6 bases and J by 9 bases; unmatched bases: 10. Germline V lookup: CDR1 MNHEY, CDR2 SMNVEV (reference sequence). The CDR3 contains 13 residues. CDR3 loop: CASRAGTGVRYTF. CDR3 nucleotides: TGTGCCAGCAGGGCCGGAACAGGGGTGCGCTACACCTTC.

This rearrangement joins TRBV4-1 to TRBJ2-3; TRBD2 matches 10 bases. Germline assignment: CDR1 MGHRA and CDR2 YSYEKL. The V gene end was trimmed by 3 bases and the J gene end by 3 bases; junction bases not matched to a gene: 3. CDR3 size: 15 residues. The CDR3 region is CASSQLAGVTDTQYF. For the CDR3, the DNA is TGCGCCAGCAGCCAGCTAGCGGGAGTTACAGATACGCAGTATTTT.

The CDR3 region is CAWPASGNTIYF. In DNA form, the CDR3 reads TGTGCCTGGCCGGCCTCTGGAAACACCATATATTTT. The V gene is TRBV30, the J gene TRBJ1-3, with D unresolved. CDR3 length: 12 amino acids. The V end lost 5 bases, the J end lost 0 bases, and 5 bases lay between the germline ends. Germline values: CDR1 GTSNPN, CDR2 SVGIG (reference sequence).

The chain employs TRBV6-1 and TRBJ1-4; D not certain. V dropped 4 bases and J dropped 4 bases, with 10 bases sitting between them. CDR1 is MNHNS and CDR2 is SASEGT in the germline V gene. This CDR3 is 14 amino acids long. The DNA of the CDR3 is TGTGCCAGCAGTGGGTCCCGGAATAATGAAAAACTGTTTTTT. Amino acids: CASSGSRNNEKLFF.

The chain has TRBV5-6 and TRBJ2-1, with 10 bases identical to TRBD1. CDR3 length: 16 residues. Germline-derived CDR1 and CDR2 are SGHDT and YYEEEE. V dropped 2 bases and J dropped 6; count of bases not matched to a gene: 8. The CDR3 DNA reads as TGTGCCAGCAGCTTAACGGCCGGGACAGGGGTCAATGAGCAGTTCTTC. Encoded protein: CASSLTAGTGVNEQFF.

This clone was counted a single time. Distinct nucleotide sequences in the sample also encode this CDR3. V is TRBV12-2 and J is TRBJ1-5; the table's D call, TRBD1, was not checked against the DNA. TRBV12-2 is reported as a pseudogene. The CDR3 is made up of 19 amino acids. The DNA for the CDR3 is TGTGCAAGTCGCTTAGCTCCCCTACGGGACAGGTTGCGGGATCAGCCTCAGCATTTT. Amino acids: CASRLAPLRDRLRDQPQHF.

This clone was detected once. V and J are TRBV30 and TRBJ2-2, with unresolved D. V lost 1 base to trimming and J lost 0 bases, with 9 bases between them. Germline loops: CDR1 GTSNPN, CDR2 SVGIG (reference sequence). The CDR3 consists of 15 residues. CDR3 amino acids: CAWSGAVANTGELFF. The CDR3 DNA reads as TGTGCCTGGAGTGGAGCCGTGGCGAACACCGGGGAGCTGTTTTTT.

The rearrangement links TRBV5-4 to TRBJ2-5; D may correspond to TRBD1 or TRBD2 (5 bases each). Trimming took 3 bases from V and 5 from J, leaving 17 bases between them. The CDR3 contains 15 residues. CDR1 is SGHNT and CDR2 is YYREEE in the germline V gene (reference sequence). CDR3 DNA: TGTGCCAGCAGCTCGGTCGGGGCAGCTCTGGAGACCCAGTACTTC. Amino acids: CASSSVGAALETQYF.

This chain's CDR3 is CASSFLAVQETQYF. The DNA for the CDR3 is TGTGCCAGCAGCTTCTTAGCGGTCCAAGAGACCCAGTACTTC. V gene TRBV7-8 combines with J gene TRBJ2-5; perhaps TRBD2 as D (6 bases). The CDR3 has 14 residues. Looked up from germline, CDR1 is SGHVS and CDR2 is FQNEAQ. V was cut by 3 bases and J by 1 base, with 9 bases left in between.

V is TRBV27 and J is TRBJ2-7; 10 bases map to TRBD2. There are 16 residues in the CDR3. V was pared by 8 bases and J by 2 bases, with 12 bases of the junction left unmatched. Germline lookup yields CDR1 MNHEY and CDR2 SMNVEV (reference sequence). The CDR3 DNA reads TGTGCCAGCTCCTTAGGAATAGCGGGAGGCCCCTACGAGCAGTACTTC. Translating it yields CASSLGIAGGPYEQYF.

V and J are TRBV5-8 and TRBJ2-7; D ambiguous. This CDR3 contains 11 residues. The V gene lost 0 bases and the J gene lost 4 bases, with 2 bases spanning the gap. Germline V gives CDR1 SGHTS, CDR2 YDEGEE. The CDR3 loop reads CASSLGYEQYF. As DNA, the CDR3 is TGTGCCAGCAGCTTGGGGTACGAGCAGTACTTC.

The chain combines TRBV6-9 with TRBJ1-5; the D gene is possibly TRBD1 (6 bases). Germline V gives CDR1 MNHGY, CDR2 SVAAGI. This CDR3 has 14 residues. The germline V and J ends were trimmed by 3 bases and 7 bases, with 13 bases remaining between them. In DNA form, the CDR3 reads TGTGCCAGCAGTTACTTGGGGGCTCAGCAGCCCCAGCATTTT. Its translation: CASSYLGAQQPQHF.

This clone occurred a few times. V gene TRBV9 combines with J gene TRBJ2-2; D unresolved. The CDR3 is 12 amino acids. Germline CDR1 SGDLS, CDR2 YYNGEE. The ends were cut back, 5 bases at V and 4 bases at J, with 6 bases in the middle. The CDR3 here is CASRGPTGELFF. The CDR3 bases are TGTGCCAGCAGAGGACCCACCGGGGAGCTGTTTTTT. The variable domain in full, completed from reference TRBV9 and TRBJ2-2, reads DSGVTQTPKHLITATGQRVTLRCSPRSGDLSVYWYQQSLDQGLQFLIQYYNGEERAKGNILERFSAQQFPDLHSELNLSSLELGDSALYFCASRGPTGELFFGEGSRLTVL.

DNA of the CDR3: TGTGCCAGTAACCCGCGTGGAGGCAGATCCTACAATGAGCAGTTCTTC. This translates into CASNPRGGRSYNEQFF. The J gene is TRBJ2-1, the V gene TRBV19, with D perhaps TRBD2 (5 bases). Trimming cost V 7 bases and J 1 base, with 17 bases left between them. Germline lookup yields CDR1 LNHDA and CDR2 SQIVND (reference sequence). CDR3 length: 16 residues.

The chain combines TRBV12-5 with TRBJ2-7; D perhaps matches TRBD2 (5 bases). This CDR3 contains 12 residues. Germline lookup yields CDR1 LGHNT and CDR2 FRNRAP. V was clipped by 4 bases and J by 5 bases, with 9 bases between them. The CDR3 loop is CASGSLGNEQYF. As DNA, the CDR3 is TGTGCTAGTGGTTCCCTCGGGAACGAGCAGTACTTC.

The CDR3 loop reads CASSQDRQYTEAFF. CDR3 sequence (DNA): TGTGCCAGCAGCCAAGATCGGCAGTACACTGAAGCTTTCTTT. This sequence joins TRBV14 and TRBJ1-1; D unresolved. Trimming left V 0 bases short and J 3 bases short, with 8 bases between. The CDR3 covers 14 residues. Germline assignment: CDR1 SGHDN and CDR2 FVKESK.